The 3 T cell receptor beta chains reported below all come from one sample, sequenced in a study of molecular identifiers for immune sequencing clone quantification. A single record per CDR3 protein comes from TCRdb applying MiXCR to the PCR reads. The repertoire holds some 320,000 distinct CDR3 sequences, with over 20% as singletons. Material: naive CD8+ T cells from blood, with Jurkat cell RNA spiked in. Subset in this sample: FACS-sorted CD8+CD4-CCR7+CD45RA+ naive T cells. These receptors were taken from a human donor in good health. Some libraries in this study had Jurkat cell RNA spiked in.

This chain uses TRBV19 with TRBJ1-5, with D uncertain. The CDR3 length is 13 residues. Germline V CDR1 and CDR2: LNHDA, SQIVND (reference sequence). V was cut by 6 bases and J by 1 base, with 7 bases left in between. CDR3 in DNA: TGTGCCAGTAGGTCGTGCAGCAATCAGCCCCAGCATTTT. Protein product: CASRSCSNQPQHF.

This clonotype was seen many times. V gene TRBV7-9 combines with J gene TRBJ2-7, with 8 positions matching TRBD2. The CDR3 is 14 residues long. V trimming: 4 bases; J trimming: 6 bases; junction bases outside the gene matches: 8. CDR1 is SEHNR and CDR2 is FQNEAQ in the germline V gene (reference sequence). The CDR3 loop reads CASSSLAGGSEQYF. DNA of the CDR3: TGTGCCAGCAGCTCTCTCGCGGGAGGATCCGAGCAGTACTTC.

This clonotype was seen only once. This may arise from a read error, as a much more abundant clone is one base away. The chain carries TRBV12-3 or TRBV12-4 and TRBJ1-1, with a tentative D call TRBD1 (5 bases). The V and J ends lost 4 bases and 7 bases respectively, with 7 bases between them. The CDR3 has 11 residues. Here the CDR3 reads CASSSDSEAFF. The CDR3 DNA reads as TGTGCCAGCAGTTCTGACAGTGAAGCTTTCTTT.